The following is a T cell receptor (beta chain) sequence with its context. This clonotype has a handful of counts. Its target antigen remains unknown. No much larger clonotype is one base removed from it; base qualities were not supplied. The sequencer listed for this sample is Illumina MiSeq. TCRdb took the public reads, trimmed them with fastp at Q25, ran MiXCR for clone calling and kept in-frame beta chains. Records with the same CDR3 protein are collapsed into one entry carrying the most frequent genes and DNA. The sample has about 42,000 distinct CDR3 sequences on record, more than 10% of them singletons. The ten largest clones take up around 8% of the sample. This sample was included in a study of type 1 regulatory T cells (dated by TCRdb to 2020 to 2023). About the investigation overall: The study characterized an in vitro protocol that generated a Tr1-enriched, alloantigen-specific CD4 T cell product named T-allo10. T-allo10 was under clinical evaluation in patients with hematological malignancies receiving allogeneic hematopoietic stem cell transplantation. Here is what the overall study found, with its caveats: Compared with non-Tr1 cells, Tr1 cells had a TCR repertoire that was more restricted, a finding the study read as clonal expansion induced by alloantigen.

What was sequenced was cultured non-Tr1 T cells, either the whole culture or a sorted T cell fraction (not recorded which). This specimen's cell subset or site label, interpreted: non-Tr1 population from the T-allo10 product. This receptor was identified in a human donor in good health.

The bases are TGTGCCAGCAGACGTACTAGCGGGACAAGCCTCCAAGAGACCCAGTACTTC. Protein translation: CASRRTSGTSLQETQYF. The chain was built from TRBV6-5 and TRBJ2-5; TRBD2 fits 10 bases in the junction. The CDR3 measures 17 amino acids from cysteine to phenylalanine. The DNA shown is the 51-base CDR3, in frame from base 1. CDR1 and CDR2 are drawn from the germline V gene: MNHEY, SVGAGI. From V the trimming removes 6 bases and from J it removes 1 base, while the gene matches leave 11 bases of the junction unaccounted for.